Listed below are T cell receptor beta chains from one sample, sequenced in a study of blood T cells in healthy people across ages. TCRdb reprocessed the 5' RACE reads via MiXCR and lists one record per CDR3 protein. Of roughly 560,000 distinct CDR3 sequences listed, less than 25% are singletons. This sample was also put to use in a study of T cells of mothers and their children.

The sequencing input was blood. These receptors all stem from a boy between 10 and 17 years old in good health. Each CDR3 is given with its conserved first and last residue. D genes are given only for firm matches. The size of a clone is reported for some rows only, either as once, few or many, or as a class for expanded clones.

v_gene,j_gene,d_gene,abundance,CDR3aa,CDR3nt
TRBV20-1,TRBJ2-6,TRBD2,-,CSAKRGGSSGANVLTF,TGCAGTGCTAAACGGGGGGGTTCCTCTGGGGCCAACGTCCTGACTTTC
TRBV5-1,TRBJ1-2,TRBD1,-,CASSPAGTGDPYGYTF,TGCGCCAGCAGCCCGGCCGGGACAGGGGATCCCTATGGCTACACCTTC
TRBV6-5,TRBJ2-5,TRBD2,-,CASSYSTSGSVGETQYF,TGTGCCAGCAGTTACTCGACTAGCGGGAGTGTAGGAGAGACCCAGTACTTC
TRBV4-2,TRBJ2-3,-,few,CASSQDQEITDTQYF,TGTGCCAGCAGCCAAGATCAGGAGATCACAGATACGCAGTATTTT
TRBV20-1,TRBJ1-1,TRBD1,few,CSARDQRQGALNTEAFF,TGCAGTGCTAGAGACCAACGACAGGGGGCTCTGAACACTGAAGCTTTCTTT
TRBV7-8,TRBJ2-5,-,-,CASSLDPGVFRETQYF,TGTGCCAGCAGCTTAGATCCAGGGGTCTTTAGGGAGACCCAGTACTTC
TRBV12-3/TRBV12-4,TRBJ2-4,-,many,CASTPLGKAKNIQYF,TGTGCCAGCACTCCTTTAGGGAAGGCCAAAAACATTCAGTACTTC
TRBV20-1,TRBJ2-5,-,few,CSARGSRETQYF,TGCAGTGCTAGAGGGAGTAGAGAGACCCAGTACTTC
TRBV27,TRBJ1-2,-,-,CASSLVASGSYTF,TGTGCCAGCAGTTTAGTGGCAAGCGGGAGCTACACCTTC
TRBV24-1,TRBJ1-4,TRBD1,-,CATSGTENEKLFF,TGTGCCACTTCCGGGACAGAAAATGAAAAACTGTTTTTT
TRBV6-2/TRBV6-3,TRBJ2-3,-,-,CASSYCRWGFTDTQYF,TGCGCCAGCAGTTACTGTCGGTGGGGATTCACAGATACGCAGTATTTT
TRBV12-3/TRBV12-4,TRBJ1-2,-,-,CASSDQLTANYGYTF,TGTGCCAGCAGTGACCAGTTGACAGCTAACTATGGCTACACCTTC
TRBV7-2,TRBJ2-5,-,-,CASSPSTSFETQYF,TGTGCCAGCAGCCCATCGACTAGTTTCGAGACCCAGTACTTC
TRBV7-8,TRBJ2-3,-,-,CASSLTTIRTDTQYF,TGTGCCAGCAGCTTAACGACTATCAGGACAGATACGCAGTATTTT
TRBV7-2,TRBJ2-5,-,-,CASSLRPPETQYF,TGTGCCAGCAGCTTAAGGCCCCCAGAGACCCAGTACTTC
TRBV7-9,TRBJ2-1,-,few,CASSLGTQAEEQFF,TGTGCCAGCAGCCTCGGGACCCAAGCCGAAGAGCAGTTCTTC
TRBV7-2,TRBJ2-3,-,-,CASSLEYFTDTQYF,TGTGCCAGCAGCTTAGAATACTTCACAGATACGCAGTATTTT
TRBV7-9,TRBJ1-2,-,-,CASSLSGTWGYTF,TGTGCCAGCAGCTTATCCGGGACGTGGGGCTACACCTTC
TRBV3-1,TRBJ2-1,-,few,CASSQRGGPGDNEQFF,TGTGCCAGCAGCCAGCGAGGGGGTCCCGGGGACAATGAGCAGTTCTTC
TRBV12-3/TRBV12-4,TRBJ1-4,-,few,CASSSLATNEKLFF,TGTGCCAGCAGTTCACTAGCAACTAATGAAAAACTGTTTTTT
TRBV9,TRBJ2-5,-,few,CASSLDGALKETQYF,TGTGCCAGCAGCCTCGACGGAGCACTAAAAGAGACCCAGTACTTC
TRBV20-1,TRBJ2-7,TRBD2,-,CSYRTGGDPDYEQYF,TGCAGTTACAGAACCGGGGGGGACCCGGACTACGAGCAGTACTTC
TRBV5-1,TRBJ2-5,-,few,CASSLDWEETQYF,TGCGCCAGCAGCTTGGACTGGGAAGAGACCCAGTACTTC
TRBV9,TRBJ2-5,TRBD2,many,CASSVSPGTSGQETQYF,TGTGCCAGCAGCGTCAGCCCCGGGACTAGCGGACAAGAGACCCAGTACTTC
TRBV29-1,TRBJ2-5,-,-,CSVVPPKAKFF,TGCAGCGTTGTCCCCCCTAAGGCTAAGTTCTTC
TRBV5-1,TRBJ2-7,TRBD1,-,CASSLRGQGFLYF,TGCGCCAGCAGCTTACGGGGACAGGGCTTTTTGTACTTC
TRBV28,TRBJ1-6,TRBD1,-,CASSSPRGPAPLHF,TGTGCCAGCAGTTCCCCAAGGGGGCCAGCACCCCTCCACTTT
TRBV7-8,TRBJ2-6,-,few,CASSQLGPSGANVLTF,TGTGCCAGCAGCCAACTGGGCCCCTCTGGGGCCAACGTCCTGACTTTC
TRBV14,TRBJ2-7,-,-,CASSPLTEKQYF,TGTGCCAGCAGCCCTTTGACAGAGAAGCAGTACTTC
TRBV7-9,TRBJ1-3,-,-,CASSPHGGLTAGNTIYF,TGTGCCAGCAGCCCCCATGGAGGACTCACCGCTGGAAACACCATATATTTT
TRBV12-3/TRBV12-4,TRBJ2-3,TRBD2,-,CASRLTSGVTDTQYF,TGTGCCAGCAGGCTGACTAGCGGGGTCACAGATACGCAGTATTTT
TRBV29-1,TRBJ2-7,TRBD2,few,CSVPGLAGFSGEQYF,TGCAGCGTTCCTGGACTAGCGGGGTTCAGTGGCGAGCAGTACTTC
TRBV5-1,TRBJ2-3,TRBD2,-,CASSALLAGDSTDTQYF,TGCGCCAGCAGCGCCCTTCTAGCGGGGGATTCCACAGATACGCAGTATTTT
TRBV13,TRBJ2-5,-,-,CASSFATALSQETQYF,TGTGCCAGCAGCTTTGCGACAGCTCTATCACAAGAGACCCAGTACTTC
TRBV5-1,TRBJ1-1,TRBD1,few,CASSLVYRGNTEAFF,TGCGCCAGCAGCTTGGTCTACAGGGGGAACACTGAAGCTTTCTTT
TRBV29-1,TRBJ2-1,TRBD2,-,CSVTSGYNEQFF,TGCAGCGTCACTAGCGGATACAATGAGCAGTTCTTC
TRBV29-1,TRBJ2-7,TRBD2,-,CSVEKSSGRDYEQYF,TGCAGCGTTGAAAAAAGTAGCGGGAGGGACTACGAGCAGTACTTC
TRBV7-9,TRBJ2-1,-,-,CASSRDNSYNEQFF,TGTGCCAGCAGCAGGGACAACTCCTACAATGAGCAGTTCTTC
TRBV6-2/TRBV6-3,TRBJ2-2,TRBD2,-,CASSNPGGRTGELFF,TGTGCCAGCAGTAACCCTGGCGGGAGAACCGGGGAGTTGTTTTTT
TRBV28,TRBJ2-5,-,-,CASSFFRGFRVSFF,TGTGCCAGCAGTTTTTTCCGGGGGTTCAGGGTTTCGTTCTTC
TRBV6-2/TRBV6-3,TRBJ2-6,-,-,CASSYTNPGTPYGANVLTF,TGTGCCAGCAGTTACACGAACCCCGGGACACCGTATGGGGCCAACGTCCTGACTTTC
TRBV6-1,TRBJ2-7,TRBD1,once,CASSRRDRGFRSSYEQYF,TGTGCCAGCAGTCGCCGGGACAGGGGCTTTAGGAGCTCCTACGAGCAGTACTTC
TRBV29-1,TRBJ1-5,TRBD1,many,CSVDRGQGQPQHF,TGCAGCGTGGACAGGGGACAAGGTCAGCCCCAGCATTTT
TRBV7-2,TRBJ1-6,-,once,CACSPWRREGRSPLHF,TGTGCCTGCAGCCCTTGGCGCAGGGAAGGTCGATCACCCCTCCACTTT
TRBV29-1,TRBJ2-3,-,many,CSVEDLTREVDTQYF,TGCAGCGTTGAAGATCTCACCAGGGAGGTAGATACGCAGTATTTT
TRBV4-1,TRBJ2-5,TRBD2,-,CASSQDSSSGIIWFF,TGCGCCAGCAGCCAAGATTCGTCTAGCGGGATAATTTGGTTCTTC
TRBV20-1,TRBJ2-5,TRBD2,-,CSAERGEMRKTQYF,TGCAGTGCTGAGCGGGGGGAAATGAGGAAGACCCAGTACTTC
TRBV28,TRBJ1-1,-,few,CASSSTANTEAFF,TGTGCCAGCAGTTCCACCGCGAACACTGAAGCTTTCTTT